A single sample is the source of the 20 T cell receptor beta chains below, sequenced in a study of control samples from healthy donors and cancer patients. Clones were sequenced by immunoSEQ multiplex PCR, and TCRdb holds only the in-frame ones, with some missing. In the table there are about 160,000 clones, around 96% of which are singletons. The sequenced sample consisted of blood. Every receptor here comes from a woman in her forties in good health.

This chain connects TRBV18 to TRBJ2-2; D remains unclear. The V gene lost 3 bases and the J gene lost 1 base, with 6 bases spanning the gap. CDR1 and CDR2 (germline): KGHSH, LQKENI. This CDR3 is built from 14 residues. DNA of the CDR3: TGTGCCAGCTCACCGACGGGGAACACCGGGGAGCTGTTTTTT. Protein product: CASSPTGNTGELFF. Together with reference TRBV18 and TRBJ2-2, the CDR3 gives the full variable domain: NAGVMQNPRHLVRRRGQEARLRCSPMKGHSHVYWYRQLPEEGLKFMVYLQKENIIDESGMPKERFSAEFPKEGPSILRIQQVVRGDSAAYFCASSPTGNTGELFFGEGSRLTVL.

The chain is built from TRBV20-1 and TRBJ2-1, with TRBD2 identical over 7 bases. With 3 bases clipped from V and 2 bases from J, the junction kept 1 base outside the gene matches. CDR1 DFQATT and CDR2 SNEGSKA come from the germline V gene (reference sequence). CDR3 length equals 13 residues. The CDR3 is CSASGLAYNEQFF. Written as DNA, the CDR3 is TGCAGTGCTAGTGGACTAGCCTACAATGAGCAGTTCTTC.

The V and J genes are TRBV5-1 and TRBJ1-3, with 7 bases lining up with TRBD1. The length of the CDR3 is 14 residues. V lost 0 bases, J lost 3 bases, and 0 bases stayed unmatched. Germline CDR1 and CDR2: SGHRS and YFSETQ. CDR3 sequence (DNA): TGCGCCAGCAGCTTGGGGACAGGTGGAAACACCATATATTTT. Its translation is CASSLGTGGNTIYF.

For the CDR3, the DNA is TGTGCCAGCTCAGGGAGCGGGGACAATCAGCCCCAGCATTTT. Encoded protein: CASSGSGDNQPQHF. The chain joins TRBV18 to TRBJ1-5; D is undetermined. Trimming shortened V by 5 bases and J by 3 bases, and 11 bases separated the two germline ends. Germline CDR1 is KGHSH and CDR2 is LQKENI. The CDR3 has 14 residues.

This chain uses TRBV19 with TRBJ1-1, with D tentatively TRBD1 (5 bases). The CDR3 runs 13 residues. V was clipped by 6 bases and J by 7 bases, with 15 bases between them. The germline gives CDR1 LNHDA, CDR2 SQIVND (reference sequence). As DNA, the CDR3 is TGTGCCAGTAGGGCGGACAAATACTATGAAGCTTTCTTT. Encoded protein: CASRADKYYEAFF.

The chain joins TRBV3-1 (or the pseudogene TRBV3-2) to TRBJ1-5; TRBD1 might be the D (6 bases). The CDR3 covers 14 residues. Germline V CDR1 and CDR2: LGHDT, YNNKEL (reference sequence). The ends were cut back, 2 bases at V and 5 bases at J, with 10 bases in the middle. As DNA, the CDR3 is TGTGCCAGCAGCCAATCCAGGGGCGATCAGCCCCAGCATTTT. Translating gives CASSQSRGDQPQHF.

This rearrangement joins TRBV12-5 to TRBJ1-1, with a tentative D call TRBD1 (6 bases). Germline loops: CDR1 LGHNT, CDR2 FRNRAP. Between the trimmed V and J ends, which lost 5 bases and 8 bases, there was a span of 12 bases. The CDR3 consists of 12 residues. The CDR3, as DNA: TGTGCTAGTGGTCTCTTGGACAGCGAAGCTTTCTTT. Protein sequence: CASGLLDSEAFF.

The chain is built from TRBV2 and TRBJ1-3; D is perhaps TRBD1 (5 bases). The CDR3 is made up of 14 amino acids. Per the germline V gene, CDR1 is SNHLY and CDR2 is FYNNEI. In DNA form, the CDR3 reads TGTGCTGCAGCCAAGGGGAGCTCTGGAAACACCATATATTTT. Translating gives CAAAKGSSGNTIYF.

The V call is TRBV3-1 (or the pseudogene TRBV3-2), the J call TRBJ2-7, with D perhaps matching TRBD2 (5 bases). Germline assignment: CDR1 LGHDT and CDR2 YNNKEL (reference sequence). The V gene lost 2 bases and the J gene lost 4 bases, with 15 bases spanning the gap. CDR3 length equals 15 residues. CDR3 sequence (DNA): TGTGCCAGCAGCCAAAGGAATCAGTCGGGGTACGAGCAGTACTTC. Residues: CASSQRNQSGYEQYF.

This chain joins TRBV28 and TRBJ2-7, with 10 bases lining up with TRBD1. Germline loops: CDR1 MDHEN, CDR2 SYDVKM. V shed 4 bases, J shed 3 bases, and the junction held 12 bases outside the gene matches. The CDR3 runs 17 residues. Here the CDR3 reads CASSSLIDRGLFYEQYF. Written as DNA, the CDR3 is TGTGCCAGCAGTTCACTGATCGACAGGGGGCTTTTCTACGAGCAGTACTTC. Complete variable domain (other parts from reference TRBV28 and TRBJ2-7): DVKVTQSSRYLVKRTGEKVFLECVQDMDHENMFWYRQDPGLGLRLIYFSYDVKMKEKGDIPEGYSVSREKKERFSLILESASTNQTSMYLCASSSLIDRGLFYEQYFGPGTRLTVT.

V usage is TRBV9 and J usage is TRBJ2-5, with D perhaps assigned TRBD1 or TRBD2 (6 bases each). V lost 0 bases and J lost 1, with 13 bases in between. The CDR3 length is 16 residues. Germline CDR1 is SGDLS and CDR2 is YYNGEE. The CDR3 coding sequence is TGTGCCAGCAGCGTAGGAGGGGGGAACTCCCAAGAGACCCAGTACTTC. This codes for CASSVGGGNSQETQYF.

This chain connects TRBV19 to TRBJ1-1; maybe TRBD1 (5 bases). The V end was cut by 0 bases, the J end by 0 bases, with 8 bases between. The CDR3 length is 15 residues. The germline V gene encodes CDR1 LNHDA and CDR2 SQIVND (reference sequence). CDR3 region: CASSIEGVMNTEAFF. CDR3 DNA: TGTGCCAGTAGTATAGAAGGGGTGATGAACACTGAAGCTTTCTTT.

This chain joins TRBV7-2 and TRBJ1-3; 9 nucleotides match TRBD1. J gave up 2 bases and V 1 base, and 6 bases lay outside the gene matches. This CDR3 comprises 17 residues. CDR1 is SGHTA and CDR2 is FQGNSA in the germline V gene. The CDR3 coding sequence is TGTGCCAGCAGCTTAGTGGGACAGGGTATCGCTGGAAACACCATATATTTT. Its protein product is CASSLVGQGIAGNTIYF.

CDR3 nucleotide sequence: TGTGCCAGCAGTGAAGCCACAGGGGGGGGAAACACCATATATTTT. This sequence encodes CASSEATGGGNTIYF. The chain is built from TRBV6-1 and TRBJ1-3; the match to TRBD1 covers 8 bases. The V gene end was trimmed by 0 bases and the J gene end by 4 bases; junction bases not matched to a gene: 2. The length of the CDR3 is 15 residues. Germline CDR1 is MNHNS and CDR2 is SASEGT.

The gene calls are TRBV7-2 and TRBJ2-7; tentatively, D is TRBD1 (5 bases). V gave up 0 bases and J gave up 2 bases, with 11 bases separating them. This CDR3 spans 15 amino acids. Germline V gene data show CDR1 as SGHTA and CDR2 as FQGNSA. CDR3 bases: TGTGCCAGCAGCTTAGCGGCAGGGCTGGCCTACGAGCAGTACTTC. It specifies CASSLAAGLAYEQYF. Complete variable domain (other parts from reference TRBV7-2 and TRBJ2-7): GAGVSQSPSNKVTEKGKDVELRCDPISGHTALYWYRQSLGQGLEFLIYFQGNSAPDKSGLPSDRFSAERTGGSVSTLTIQRTQQEDSAVYLCASSLAAGLAYEQYFGPGTRLTVT.

V is TRBV6-5 and J is TRBJ2-1; D might be TRBD2 (5 bases). This CDR3 contains 14 residues. V was pared by 7 bases and J by 0 bases, with 10 bases between. Germline V gene data show CDR1 as MNHEY and CDR2 as SVGAGI. This chain's CDR3 is CASIGLPSYNEQFF. DNA for the CDR3: TGTGCCAGCATTGGACTCCCCTCCTACAATGAGCAGTTCTTC.

The rearrangement links TRBV7-6 to TRBJ2-5; no definite D call. Germline CDR1 reads SGHVS; CDR2 reads FNYEAQ. This CDR3 contains 14 residues. Trimming removed 0 bases from V and 1 base from J, with 6 bases in between. The chain's CDR3 is CASSLAPVQETQYF. CDR3 bases: TGTGCCAGCAGCTTAGCGCCAGTCCAAGAGACCCAGTACTTC.

The gene calls are TRBV4-1 and TRBJ1-5, with TRBD1 matching 8 bases. V was pared by 3 bases and J by 7 bases, with 14 bases of the junction left unmatched. Germline V gene sequence: CDR1 MGHRA, CDR2 YSYEKL. The CDR3 is 17 residues long. The CDR3 here is CASSQGGRQGAGQPQHF. The CDR3 region has the DNA TGCGCCAGCAGCCAGGGTGGTAGGCAGGGGGCAGGCCAGCCCCAGCATTTT.

A few counts support this clone. The chain has TRBV12-1 and TRBJ2-7. TRBV12-1 is classified as a pseudogene. The CDR3 covers 12 residues. This CDR3 reads CASSFESYEQYF. The CDR3 DNA reads as TGTGCCAGCAGCTTTGAGTCCTACGAGCAGTACTTC.

Written as DNA, the CDR3 is TGTGCCAGCAGCCAGGGACTAGGGTCCTACAATGAGCAGTTCTTC. This codes for CASSQGLGSYNEQFF. This chain connects TRBV3-1 (or the pseudogene TRBV3-2) to TRBJ2-1; 8 nucleotides agree with TRBD2. V lost 3 bases, J lost 1 base, and 2 bases stayed unmatched. Looked up from germline, CDR1 is LGHDT and CDR2 is YNNKEL (reference sequence). The CDR3 consists of 15 residues.